This passage covers 30 T cell receptor beta chains from one sample sequenced in a study of molecular identifiers for immune sequencing clone quantification. Each CDR3 protein is one row after TCRdb ran MiXCR on the PCR reads. Of 70,000 to 90,000 distinct CDR3 sequences in the sample, 21% were seen once. The sample comprised naive CD8+ T cells from blood, with Jurkat cell RNA spiked in. As to subset: FACS-sorted CD8+CD4-CCR7+CD45RA+ naive T cells. The receptors were gathered from a human donor in good health. Some libraries in this study had Jurkat cell RNA spiked in.

The table lists this clonotype with many counts. This chain uses TRBV9 with TRBJ2-5, with D possibly TRBD2 on 6 matching bases. CDR3 length: 12 residues. Germline CDR1 SGDLS, CDR2 YYNGEE. The ends were cut back, 4 bases at V and 5 bases at J, with 9 bases in the middle. CDR3: CASSPAGETQYF. The CDR3 DNA sequence: TGTGCCAGCAGCCCGGCGGGGGAGACCCAGTACTTC. Complete variable domain (other parts from reference TRBV9 and TRBJ2-5): DSGVTQTPKHLITATGQRVTLRCSPRSGDLSVYWYQQSLDQGLQFLIQYYNGEERAKGNILERFSAQQFPDLHSELNLSSLELGDSALYFCASSPAGETQYFGPGTRLLVL.

This clonotype showed up just a few times. This chain connects TRBV13 to TRBJ2-2; 8 bases align to TRBD1. CDR1 is PRHDT and CDR2 is FYEKMQ in the germline V gene (reference sequence). The V gene end was trimmed by 4 bases and the J gene end by 5 bases; junction bases not matched to a gene: 12. CDR3 length: 17 amino acids. This chain's CDR3 is CASSSSRGLLETGELFF. The CDR3 DNA sequence: TGTGCCAGCAGCTCAAGCAGGGGGCTATTGGAGACCGGGGAGCTGTTTTTT.

The rearrangement joins TRBV4-3 to TRBJ2-7, with TRBD2 as a possible D gene (6 bases). Trimming pared 1 base from V and 5 bases from J, leaving 6 bases between. Germline assignment: CDR1 LGHNA and CDR2 YSLEER. The CDR3 sequence is 12 residues long. The CDR3 coding sequence is TGCGCCAGCAGCCAAGCGGGGGACGAGCAGTACTTC. This translates into CASSQAGDEQYF.

The sample holds a few counts of this clonotype. The chain links TRBV12-3 or TRBV12-4 to TRBJ1-1; D call uncertain. The CDR3 runs to 12 residues. Trimming took 6 bases from V and 0 from J, leaving 5 bases between them. CDR3 DNA: TGTGCCAGCAGGTTCATGAACACTGAAGCTTTCTTT. Translated, it gives CASRFMNTEAFF.

A few counts support this clonotype. CDR3 in amino acids: CASTGGGVASYNEQFF. For the CDR3, the DNA is TGTGCCAGCACAGGGGGCGGGGTGGCGAGCTACAATGAGCAGTTCTTC. The J gene is TRBJ2-1, the V gene TRBV7-2, with 8 bases matching TRBD1. The V gene's germline CDR1 is SGHTA and CDR2 FQGNSA. CDR3 size: 16 residues. V shed 7 bases, J shed 3 bases, and the junction held 11 bases outside the gene matches.

The chain joins TRBV13 to TRBJ2-7; D uncertain. Per the germline V gene, CDR1 is PRHDT and CDR2 is FYEKMQ (reference sequence). The V end lost 1 base, the J end lost 5 bases, and 6 bases lay between the germline ends. The CDR3 runs 12 residues. The CDR3 coding sequence is TGTGCCAGCAGCTTAGCGGGCCACGAGCAGTACTTC. This codes for CASSLAGHEQYF.

This clonotype was seen at least ten times. The chain uses TRBV5-6 and TRBJ2-7; TRBD1 aligns across 10 bases. CDR3 length equals 14 residues. J lost 3 bases, V lost 4 bases, and 4 bases had no gene match. The germline V gene has CDR1 SGHDT and CDR2 YYEEEE. The CDR3 reads CASSPGQGYYEQYF. CDR3 bases: TGTGCCAGCAGCCCGGGACAGGGGTACTACGAGCAGTACTTC.

The V and J genes are TRBV11-2 and TRBJ2-6; a weak D match, TRBD1 (6 bases). Germline CDR1 SGHAT, CDR2 FQNNGV. The CDR3 loop spans 17 amino acids. The ends were cut back, 5 bases at V and 0 bases at J, with 14 bases in the middle. This chain's CDR3 is CASSDRTVISGANVLTF. CDR3 nucleotide sequence: TGTGCCAGCAGCGACCGGACAGTGATCTCTGGGGCCAACGTCCTGACTTTC.

V and J are TRBV4-1 and TRBJ1-1; no firm D call. This CDR3 spans 16 amino acids. The ends were cut back, 4 bases at V and 2 bases at J, with 17 bases in the middle. Germline CDR1 and CDR2: MGHRA and YSYEKL. The CDR3 nucleotides read TGCGCCAGCAGCCCCCTTGGGCAGCGAATAAACACTGAAGCTTTCTTT. Encoded protein: CASSPLGQRINTEAFF.

Ten or more counts support this clonotype. V usage is TRBV7-9 and J usage is TRBJ2-2; D gene uncertain. Germline lookup yields CDR1 SEHNR and CDR2 FQNEAQ (reference sequence). The CDR3 covers 16 residues. Trimming took off 5 bases at V and 0 bases at J, with 13 bases between the two ends. Here the CDR3 DNA reads TGTGCCAGCAGCGGGATCCGGGTTGCGAACACCGGGGAGCTGTTTTTT. Translation: CASSGIRVANTGELFF.

Note on this clonotype: This may arise from a read error, as a much more abundant clone is one base away. The chain recombines TRBV7-2 with TRBJ2-7, with 7 bases aligning to TRBD1. The CDR3 loop spans 13 amino acids. The V gene's germline CDR1 is SGHTA and CDR2 FQGNSA. Here the CDR3 DNA reads TGTGCCAGCAGCTTAGCACAGGGGATCGAGCAGTGCTTC. The encoded protein is CASSLAQGIEQCF.

In its sample, this clonotype was seen a few times. The chain combines TRBV4-3 with TRBJ2-7; 8 nucleotides match TRBD2. Germline V gene data show CDR1 as LGHNA and CDR2 as YSLEER. Germline trimming cut 1 base from V and 2 bases from J; bases unmatched to any gene: 4. The CDR3 contains 15 residues. The CDR3 here is CASSQVAGSPYEQYF. CDR3 coding DNA: TGCGCCAGCAGCCAAGTAGCGGGAAGCCCCTACGAGCAGTACTTC.

This clonotype was observed a few times. This chain links TRBV18 with TRBJ2-7; D not resolved. Germline V gene data show CDR1 as KGHSH and CDR2 as LQKENI. CDR3 length: 15 residues. Trimming left V 1 base short and J 2 bases short, with 12 bases between. The CDR3 sequence: CASSPRHNPPYEQYF. As DNA, the CDR3 is TGTGCCAGCTCACCACGACACAATCCTCCCTACGAGCAGTACTTC.

This clonotype appeared a few times. The rearrangement links TRBV10-3 to TRBJ1-2; tentative D call: TRBD1 (5 bases). Germline values: CDR1 ENHRY, CDR2 SYGVKD. With 0 bases removed from V and 5 bases from J, the gap between germline ends came to 10 bases. The CDR3 runs 14 residues. In DNA, the CDR3 is TGTGCCATCAGTGAGTCTACAGGAATGTATGGCTACACCTTC. It translates to CAISESTGMYGYTF.

This clonotype was detected a few times. A single base separates this from a much larger clone, so it may be a read error. The chain joins TRBV7-9 to TRBJ2-7, with 7 nucleotides matching TRBD1. V shed 4 bases and J 5 bases; nucleotides not matched to a gene: 5. This CDR3 contains 13 residues. Germline-derived CDR1 and CDR2 are SEHNR and FQNEAQ (reference sequence). CDR3 sequence reads: CASSSTGPDEQYF. The CDR3 nucleotides are TGTGCCAGCAGCTCGACAGGGCCCGACGAGCAGTACTTC.

This clonotype was counted at least ten times. The chain is built from TRBV7-9 and TRBJ2-7; 7 bases match TRBD1. The CDR3 covers 15 residues. Trimming took 0 bases from V and 3 from J; bases not matched to a gene: 5. From germline, CDR1 is SEHNR and CDR2 FQNEAQ (reference sequence). CDR3 bases: TGTGCCAGCAGCTTAGCGCAGGGGGTGATCTACGAGCAGTACTTC. It translates to CASSLAQGVIYEQYF.

As concerns this clonotype: One junction end does not reproduce the germline sequence, and a read error may be involved. The V and J genes are TRBV11-2 and TRBJ2-7; perhaps D is TRBD1 or TRBD2 (5 bases each). The germline CDR1 and CDR2 sequences are SGHAT and FQNNGV. The CDR3 runs to 14 residues. This chain's CDR3 is CASTLDGTYYEQSF. Written as DNA, the CDR3 is TGTGCCAGCACCCTGGACGGGACGTACTACGAGCAGTCCTTC.

This clonotype has only a few counts. CDR3 sequence (DNA): TGTGCCAGTAGTCACCGGACGAAAAGTATCTACGAGCAGTACTTC. It is translated as CASSHRTKSIYEQYF. V gene TRBV19 combines with J gene TRBJ2-7, with D unresolved. Germline values: CDR1 LNHDA, CDR2 SQIVND (reference sequence). V dropped 5 bases and J dropped 3 bases, with 17 bases sitting between them. The CDR3 is 15 residues long.

The chain links TRBV18 to TRBJ2-7; 8 bases agree with TRBD2. J was trimmed by 1 base and V by 2 bases; bases with no gene match: 13. Germline-derived CDR1 and CDR2 are KGHSH and LQKENI. This CDR3 contains 18 residues. CDR3 residues: CASSPSFSSTSESYEQYF. The CDR3 DNA is TGTGCCAGCTCACCAAGCTTTTCATCGACTAGCGAGTCCTACGAGCAGTACTTC.

About this clonotype itself: The germline gene is not matched at one end of the junction; a read error may be the cause. This chain links TRBV30 with TRBJ2-2; D assignment may be TRBD1 or TRBD2 (6 bases each). The CDR3 spans 16 residues. CDR1 is GTSNPN, CDR2 SVGIG, per germline (reference sequence). The CDR3, as DNA: TGTGCCTGGAGTCTGTCGTTGGGGGGCTGGACCGGGGAGCCGTTTTTT. This encodes CAWSLSLGGWTGEPFF.

V gene TRBV29-1 combines with J gene TRBJ1-1, with TRBD1 identical over 8 bases. Trimming took 6 bases from V and 3 from J; bases not matched to a gene: 3. Germline V gives CDR1 SQVTM, CDR2 ANQGSEA. The CDR3 loop spans 12 amino acids. DNA for the CDR3: TGCAGCGTGTACAGGGGGGACACTGAAGCTTTCTTT. It encodes CSVYRGDTEAFF.

The chain recombines TRBV7-3 with TRBJ2-7; 7 bases are a match to TRBD2. The V gene's germline CDR1 is SGHTA and CDR2 FQGTGA. The CDR3 consists of 14 residues. Trimming removed 6 bases from V and 4 bases from J; junction bases left unmatched: 9. The CDR3 DNA is TGTGCCAGCAGTCCTGACGGGGGGATATACGAGCAGTACTTC. This gives the protein CASSPDGGIYEQYF.

Points on this clonotype: A junction boundary mismatches the germline segment, possibly from a read error. V is TRBV6-2 or TRBV6-3 and J is TRBJ2-3; 12 nucleotides line up with TRBD2. The CDR3 has 17 residues. Germline V gene sequence: CDR1 MNHEY, CDR2 SVGEGT. The CDR3, as DNA: TGTGCCAGCAGTCCAATGCCTAGCGGGAGGGGCACAGATACGCAGTACTTT. Encoded protein: CASSPMPSGRGTDTQYF.

Regarding this clonotype: At one of its ends the junction is not consistent with the germline gene, which may arise from a read error. The V and J genes are TRBV5-1 and TRBJ1-1; the match to TRBD1 covers 9 bases. CDR3 length: 14 residues. CDR1 is SGHRS and CDR2 is YFSETQ in the germline V gene. The DNA for the CDR3 is TGCGCCTGCAGCCCGGGACAGGGGAACACTGAAGCTTTCTTT. Encoded protein: CACSPGQGNTEAFF.

The sample holds many counts of this clonotype. V usage is TRBV5-4 and J usage is TRBJ2-7; 8 positions agree with TRBD2. The junction had 6 bases not matched to a gene; V was cut back by 4 bases and J by 3 bases. Germline CDR1 SGHNT, CDR2 YYREEE (reference sequence). CDR3 size: 14 residues. CDR3 loop: CASSRGGLGYEQYF. The DNA of the CDR3 is TGTGCCAGCAGCCGGGGGGGGCTAGGCTACGAGCAGTACTTC.

The chain links TRBV7-2 to TRBJ2-7; 13 nucleotides match TRBD2. The CDR3 spans 17 residues. In germline, CDR1 is SGHTA, CDR2 FQGNSA. Trimming took 4 bases from V and 1 from J; bases not matched to a gene: 7. The CDR3 is CASSSHPGLAGSYEQYF. The CDR3 bases are TGTGCCAGCAGCTCACATCCGGGACTAGCGGGGTCCTACGAGCAGTACTTC.

At least ten counts were recorded for this clonotype. The chain carries TRBV12-3 or TRBV12-4 and TRBJ2-2, with D unclear. This CDR3 is built from 12 residues. Trimming stripped 6 bases from V and 6 bases from J, with 8 bases between. The CDR3 spells CASRYSAGELFF. CDR3 bases: TGTGCCAGCAGGTACAGTGCCGGGGAGCTGTTTTTT.

For this clonotype: A much larger clone differs by one base, so this may be a read error. The chain couples TRBV20-1 to TRBJ2-3, with 8 nucleotides matching TRBD2. V dropped 1 base and J dropped 4; count of bases not matched to a gene: 10. Germline V gene sequence: CDR1 DFQATT, CDR2 SNEGSKA (reference sequence). The CDR3 extends over 16 amino acids. This CDR3 is CSARGGPAGVADTQYF. The CDR3 bases are TGCAGTGCTAGAGGGGGACCAGCGGGAGTTGCAGATACGCAGTATTTT.

The V call is TRBV10-3, the J call TRBJ1-2; a weak D match, TRBD1 (5 bases). Germline values: CDR1 ENHRY, CDR2 SYGVKD. The CDR3 has 14 amino acids. V was cut by 6 bases and J by 0 bases, with 11 bases left in between. The CDR3 loop reads CAISRDYPNYGYTF. The CDR3 DNA reads as TGTGCCATCAGCCGGGACTATCCTAACTATGGCTACACCTTC.

Only a few counts were recorded for this clonotype. The CDR3 bases are TGTGCCTGGAGCCCCCGCTTGGAAGCGGGAGGACTCGAGCAGTACTTC. Protein product: CAWSPRLEAGGLEQYF. The V gene is TRBV30, the J gene TRBJ2-7, with 9 positions matching TRBD2. This CDR3 is 16 amino acids long. The V gene's germline CDR1 is GTSNPN and CDR2 SVGIG (reference sequence). V dropped 3 bases and J dropped 6; count of bases not matched to a gene: 15.